A single sample gave rise to the 25 T cell receptor beta chains below, sequenced in a study of response to subunit inactivated influenza vaccine. TCRdb passed the RT-PCR reads through MiXCR, listing each CDR3 protein once. The sample lists more than 150,000 distinct CDR3 sequences; about 10% were seen once. The sample consisted of CD8+ T cells sorted from PBMCs, taken less than 30 months after vaccination. These receptors were collected from a man aged 50 to 69 who received an inactivated influenza vaccine.

This clonotype has a count of ten or more. This chain joins TRBV27 and TRBJ2-7; 16 nucleotides line up with TRBD2. The V and J ends lost 6 bases and 7 bases, in that order; junction bases with no gene match: 6. CDR3 length: 15 residues. Germline V gives CDR1 MNHEY, CDR2 SMNVEV (reference sequence). In nucleotides, the CDR3 is TGTGCCAGCAGAAAGGGACTAGCGGGAGGGTATGAGCAGTACTTC. Its protein product is CASRKGLAGGYEQYF.

The rearrangement links TRBV6-5 to TRBJ2-1; TRBD2 is a possible D gene (5 bases). The V gene lost 6 bases and the J gene lost 5 bases, with 8 bases spanning the gap. This CDR3 comprises 12 residues. Germline loops: CDR1 MNHEY, CDR2 SVGAGI. The CDR3 coding sequence is TGTGCCAGCAGAGCGGACGACAATGAGCAGTTCTTC. Translation gives CASRADDNEQFF.

Note on this clonotype: Since a much larger clone is just one base distant, this may be a read error. The V call is TRBV11-2, the J call TRBJ2-3; D ambiguous. This CDR3 is 15 amino acids long. Trimming took off 0 bases at V and 10 bases at J, with 17 bases between the two ends. Germline assignment: CDR1 SGHAT and CDR2 FQNNGV. The CDR3 region has the DNA TGTGCCAGCAGCTTAGATCTACCCAGGCAATGGTCGCAGTATTTT. Its protein is CASSLDLPRQWSQYF.

The CDR3 DNA is TGTGCCAGCAGGCCCCAGGGGGAGGTTTCTGAAGCTTTCTTT. Protein product: CASRPQGEVSEAFF. The V and J genes are TRBV6-1 and TRBJ1-1; 7 bases line up with TRBD1. The germline CDR1 and CDR2 sequences are MNHNS and SASEGT. V dropped 6 bases and J dropped 6; count of bases not matched to a gene: 10. The CDR3 is made up of 14 amino acids.

This clonotype was counted between two and nine times. V gene TRBV28 combines with J gene TRBJ1-1, with D uncertain. The CDR3 has 14 amino acids. The germline CDR1 and CDR2 sequences are MDHEN and SYDVKM. V was cut by 5 bases and J by 1 base, with 11 bases left in between. The CDR3: CASSPPRGNTEAFF. In DNA form, the CDR3 reads TGTGCCAGCAGTCCCCCCCGGGGGAACACTGAAGCTTTCTTT.

This clonotype was seen more than once but under ten times. This sequence joins TRBV29-1 and TRBJ2-5, with D hard to call. Trimming took off 3 bases at V and 2 bases at J, with 10 bases between the two ends. Germline CDR1 reads SQVTM; CDR2 reads ANQGSEA. The CDR3 length is 13 residues. CDR3 sequence reads: CSVDGLEQETQYF. The CDR3 DNA sequence: TGCAGCGTTGACGGTCTGGAACAAGAGACCCAGTACTTC.

This sequence joins TRBV7-8 and TRBJ2-3; D call uncertain. The CDR3 is 15 amino acids. V was cut by 1 base and J by 4 bases, with 12 bases left in between. Germline V CDR1 and CDR2: SGHVS, FQNEAQ. The CDR3 nucleotides are TGTGCCAGCAGCTTAGTTTTTGCGGTCTCAGATACGCAGTATTTT. It codes for CASSLVFAVSDTQYF. Full variable domain (rest looked up from reference TRBV7-8 and TRBJ2-3): GAGVSQSPRYKVAKRGQDVALRCDPISGHVSLFWYQQALGQGPEFLTYFQNEAQLDKSGLPSDRFFAERPEGSVSTLKIQRTQQEDSAVYLCASSLVFAVSDTQYFGPGTRLTVL.

V gene TRBV5-1 combines with J gene TRBJ1-2; 10 bases map to TRBD1. CDR3 length: 15 amino acids. V was pared by 2 bases and J by 3 bases, with 4 bases of the junction left unmatched. Germline CDR1 is SGHRS and CDR2 is YFSETQ. The CDR3 nucleotides are TGCGCCAGCAGCTTTAAGGGACAGGGGCACTATGGCTACACCTTC. Amino acids: CASSFKGQGHYGYTF.

This clonotype has ten or more counts. CDR3 DNA sequence: TGCGCCAGCAGCTTGGATGGGGGCGGCACTGAAGCTTTCTTT. It codes for CASSLDGGGTEAFF. The chain carries TRBV5-1 and TRBJ1-1; tentative D call: TRBD1 (6 bases). CDR1 and CDR2 from the germline V gene are SGHRS and YFSETQ. Trimming left V 0 bases short and J 4 bases short, with 10 bases between. The CDR3 runs to 14 residues.

This clonotype was counted many times. The rearrangement links TRBV28 to TRBJ2-5, with 12 bases fitting TRBD2. V trimming: 3 bases; J trimming: 2 bases; junction bases outside the gene matches: 10. This CDR3 region has 18 residues. Germline V CDR1 and CDR2: MDHEN, SYDVKM. The CDR3 sequence: CASSFDPSGGAVQETQYF. CDR3 nucleotide sequence: TGTGCCAGCAGTTTTGATCCTAGCGGGGGGGCCGTACAAGAGACCCAGTACTTC. The full variable domain, completed using reference TRBV28 and TRBJ2-5, is DVKVTQSSRYLVKRTGEKVFLECVQDMDHENMFWYRQDPGLGLRLIYFSYDVKMKEKGDIPEGYSVSREKKERFSLILESASTNQTSMYLCASSFDPSGGAVQETQYFGPGTRLLVL.

Ten or more counts support this clonotype. For the CDR3, the DNA is TGCGCCAGCAGCTTGGCACCGACCGGGGAGCTGTTTTTT. This gives the protein CASSLAPTGELFF. The chain combines TRBV5-1 with TRBJ2-2; the D is unclear. V was cut by 0 bases and J by 5 bases, with 5 bases left in between. Germline V gives CDR1 SGHRS, CDR2 YFSETQ. The CDR3 has 13 amino acids.

This clonotype was seen many times. The rearrangement uses TRBV7-2 and TRBJ2-2; D not certain. The CDR3 is made up of 14 amino acids. The V and J ends lost 1 base and 2 bases respectively, with 5 bases between them. Looked up from germline, CDR1 is SGHTA and CDR2 is FQGNSA. CDR3 bases: TGTGCCAGCAGCTTAGACCCAAACACCGGGGAGCTGTTTTTT. It is translated as CASSLDPNTGELFF.

A few counts support this clonotype. The chain is built from TRBV12-3 or TRBV12-4 and TRBJ2-3; a possible D gene is TRBD1 (6 bases). The germline V and J ends were trimmed by 2 bases and 3 bases, with 18 bases remaining between them. The CDR3 length is 17 residues. The DNA of the CDR3 is TGTGCCAGCAGTTTATCGGGCAGGGGCTTGGCAACAGATACGCAGTATTTT. This codes for CASSLSGRGLATDTQYF.

The chain couples TRBV4-1 to TRBJ2-7; D is unresolved. Germline-derived CDR1 and CDR2 are MGHRA and YSYEKL. The CDR3 spans 13 residues. Trimming removed 1 base at V and 6 bases at J, with 10 bases between. The CDR3 spells CASSQVPTFEQYF. The CDR3 coding sequence is TGCGCCAGCAGCCAAGTACCAACATTCGAGCAGTACTTC.

This clonotype was recorded many times. V usage is TRBV7-9 and J usage is TRBJ2-3, with D unclear. This CDR3 has 16 residues. V lost 4 bases, J lost 0 bases, and 14 bases lay in between. Germline-derived CDR1 and CDR2 are SEHNR and FQNEAQ (reference sequence). The CDR3 bases are TGTGCCAGCAGCTCCGGATTGCACTATAGCACAGATACGCAGTATTTT. This gives the protein CASSSGLHYSTDTQYF. The full variable domain, rest sourced from reference TRBV7-9 and TRBJ2-3, is DTGVSQNPRHKITKRGQNVTFRCDPISEHNRLYWYRQTLGQGPEFLTYFQNEAQLEKSRLLSDRFSAERPKGSFSTLEIQRTEQGDSAMYLCASSSGLHYSTDTQYFGPGTRLTVL.

This clonotype has at least ten counts. The rearrangement links TRBV28 to TRBJ2-1, with 11 bases fitting TRBD2. The CDR3 is 14 amino acids. With 10 bases clipped from V and 8 bases from J, the junction kept 10 bases outside the gene matches. CDR1 and CDR2 from the germline V gene are MDHEN and SYDVKM. DNA of the CDR3: TGTGCCACCTACGGTAGCGGGAGGGCCGATGAGCAGTTCTTC. Protein: CATYGSGRADEQFF.

The V and J genes are TRBV7-9 and TRBJ2-2; 8 bases map to TRBD2. The CDR3 totals 16 residues. Trimming cost V 5 bases and J 1 base; bases outside gene matches: 6. In germline, CDR1 is SEHNR, CDR2 FQNEAQ (reference sequence). CDR3 sequence reads: CASSRTSGENTGELFF. CDR3 DNA sequence: TGTGCCAGCAGCCGAACTAGCGGTGAGAACACCGGGGAGCTGTTTTTT.

This clonotype was detected ten times or more. The V call is TRBV10-3, the J call TRBJ2-1; 7 bases map to TRBD2. Trimming cost V 3 bases and J 0 bases; bases outside gene matches: 8. This CDR3 has 17 residues. CDR1 ENHRY and CDR2 SYGVKD come from the germline V gene. Here the CDR3 DNA reads TGTGCCATCAGTGATATTCCGGGCGGGAGCTCCTACAATGAGCAGTTCTTC. The encoded protein is CAISDIPGGSSYNEQFF.

The gene calls are TRBV12-3 or TRBV12-4 and TRBJ2-7; D gene uncertain. Deletions cut 5 bases from V and 4 bases from J, with 9 bases between. The CDR3 contains 12 residues. DNA for the CDR3: TGTGCCAGCAGTGCCCCGGATTACGAGCAGTACTTC. Protein sequence: CASSAPDYEQYF.

This clonotype was seen only a few times. This chain links TRBV5-1 with TRBJ2-3; 10 nucleotides agree with TRBD2. Germline assignment: CDR1 SGHRS and CDR2 YFSETQ. This CDR3 has 15 amino acids. The J segment lost 2 bases and the V segment lost 4 bases, leaving 4 bases of the junction unmatched. The CDR3 region has the DNA TGCGCCAGCAGCAGGACTAGCGGATACACAGATACGCAGTATTTT. Translation gives CASSRTSGYTDTQYF.

There are many counts of this clonotype. The rearrangement joins TRBV11-2 to TRBJ2-1, with D perhaps matching TRBD1 (6 bases). Deletions cut 2 bases from V and 5 bases from J, with 10 bases between. CDR3 size: 14 residues. CDR1 is SGHAT and CDR2 is FQNNGV in the germline V gene. The CDR3: CASSLWAGDNEQFF. CDR3 nucleotide sequence: TGTGCCAGCAGCTTATGGGCAGGGGACAATGAGCAGTTCTTC.

This clonotype was seen only a few times. The chain combines TRBV20-1 with TRBJ2-1, with no clear D. There are 13 residues in the CDR3. The V end lost 0 bases, the J end lost 7 bases, and 10 bases lay between the germline ends. From germline, CDR1 is DFQATT and CDR2 SNEGSKA (reference sequence). The CDR3 sequence: CSARDAGLNEQFF. CDR3 in DNA: TGCAGTGCTAGAGATGCAGGCCTAAATGAGCAGTTCTTC.

This clonotype was detected ten times or more. The CDR3 protein is CASSVGTGPYGYTF. The CDR3 DNA sequence: TGTGCCAGCAGCGTTGGGACAGGGCCCTATGGCTACACCTTC. This chain links TRBV14 with TRBJ1-2; 9 nucleotides line up with TRBD1. CDR1 SGHDN and CDR2 FVKESK come from the germline V gene. After removal of 5 bases from V and 4 bases from J, the junction contained 5 bases not matched to a gene. The CDR3 runs 14 residues.

This rearrangement joins TRBV28 to TRBJ2-3; possible D gene TRBD2, 5 bases. Germline CDR1 reads MDHEN; CDR2 reads SYDVKM. The CDR3 extends over 14 amino acids. V lost 5 bases and J lost 3, with 12 bases in between. Here the CDR3 DNA reads TGTGCCAGCAGTCTACCGGACTTTACAGATACGCAGTATTTT. Its translation: CASSLPDFTDTQYF. Drawing the rest from reference TRBV28 and TRBJ2-3, the complete variable domain is DVKVTQSSRYLVKRTGEKVFLECVQDMDHENMFWYRQDPGLGLRLIYFSYDVKMKEKGDIPEGYSVSREKKERFSLILESASTNQTSMYLCASSLPDFTDTQYFGPGTRLTVL.

Only a few counts were recorded for this clonotype. This chain joins TRBV12-3 or TRBV12-4 and TRBJ1-1; D may be TRBD1 (6 bases). The CDR3 spans 14 residues. Trimming removed 1 base from V and 4 bases from J, with 10 bases in between. The CDR3 DNA reads TGTGCCAGCAGTTTAGTAGGGGGGGGCACTGAAGCTTTCTTT. This gives the protein CASSLVGGGTEAFF.